A selection of T cell receptor beta chains follows, all from one sample in a study of T-cell memory formation after mild COVID-19. Using its own MiXCR run on the 5' RACE reads, TCRdb lists one record per CDR3 protein. Of fewer than 300,000 distinct CDR3 sequences in the sample, 18% were seen once. The sample taken for sequencing was PBMCs or a T cell subset sorted from them (not recorded which). The receptor source for this set is a man aged 18-30 years who had mild COVID-19 (a few samples of this study predate the infection). Cell type and time point are not known. Both conserved end residues are part of each CDR3. A D gene is named only where the DNA matches it firmly. For some rows the clone size is stated as once, few or many, or as a class when expanded; others skip it.

D	V	size	J	DNA	CDR3
.	TRBV9	.	TRBJ2-2	TGTGCCAGCAGCGCCCAGACGAACACCGGGGAGCTGTTTTTT	CASSAQTNTGELFF
.	TRBV12-3/TRBV12-4	.	TRBJ2-1	TGTGCCAGCAGTTTAGTCCAGGGCCCCTACAATGAGCAGTTCTTC	CASSLVQGPYNEQFF
.	TRBV6-2/TRBV6-3	.	TRBJ2-7	TGTGCCAGCAGTTCTCGTCAGGGATACGAGCAGTACTTC	CASSSRQGYEQYF
TRBD2	TRBV30	many	TRBJ2-3	TGTGCCTGGAGTGTCGGTCTAGCGGGGTTCACAGATACGCAGTATTTT	CAWSVGLAGFTDTQYF
.	TRBV6-2/TRBV6-3	.	TRBJ2-2	TGTGCCAGCAGTTACATAACCGGGGAGCTGTTTTTT	CASSYITGELFF
TRBD1	TRBV20-1	few	TRBJ2-7	TGCAGTGCGCGCCGCAGGGGGCGCGACGAGCAGTACTTC	CSARRRGRDEQYF
.	TRBV7-9	few	TRBJ2-5	TGTGCCAGCAGCCCGGGGACGATTGGTGGGGAGACCCAGTACTTC	CASSPGTIGGETQYF
TRBD1	TRBV7-6	.	TRBJ1-1	TGTGCCAGCAGCTTATACGACAGGGGAGCCACTGAAGCTTTCTTT	CASSLYDRGATEAFF
.	TRBV5-1	few	TRBJ1-5	TGCGCCAGCAGCCCGGCGGGGGCCTTCAATCAGCCCCAGCATTTT	CASSPAGAFNQPQHF
.	TRBV7-9	few	TRBJ2-3	TGTGCCAGCCGTTGGGGGGATACGCAGTATTTT	CASRWGDTQYF
TRBD2	TRBV11-2	.	TRBJ2-5	TGTGCCAGCAGCTTAGTCCCTAGCGGGGGGTGGCAAGAGACCCAGTACTTC	CASSLVPSGGWQETQYF
TRBD2	TRBV12-3/TRBV12-4	few	TRBJ2-3	TGTGCCAGCAGTCGCCCTAGCGGTACGCAGTATTTT	CASSRPSGTQYF
.	TRBV20-1	few	TRBJ1-4	TGCAGTGCTTCATCGGGGGGTTGGGAAAAACTGTTTTTT	CSASSGGWEKLFF
.	TRBV4-1	.	TRBJ2-7	TGCGCCAGCAGCCAAGATGGAGCAGGGGGGTACGAGCAGTACTTC	CASSQDGAGGYEQYF
.	TRBV29-1	.	TRBJ1-1	TGCAGCGTTGAAGAGATGACAAAACTTGAAGCTTTCTTT	CSVEEMTKLEAFF
.	TRBV6-1	few	TRBJ2-3	TGTGCCAGCACCGGTGACGGACACCCACATACGCAGTATTTT	CASTGDGHPHTQYF
.	TRBV5-1	few	TRBJ2-1	TGCGCCAGCAGGAGCACCGGGGGAGCCGACAGATACAATGAGCAGTTCTTC	CASRSTGGADRYNEQFF
.	TRBV7-2	few	TRBJ1-1	TGTGCCAGCAGCTTCAGGGATCTGACAGAAGCTTTCTTT	CASSFRDLTEAFF
.	TRBV20-1	.	TRBJ2-7	TGCAGTGCTAGAGATTGGGACTTACCGGGGCAGTACTTC	CSARDWDLPGQYF
TRBD1	TRBV20-1	few	TRBJ1-4	TGCAGTGCTTCACAAATCAGGGGGGGTAATGAAAAACTGTTTTTT	CSASQIRGGNEKLFF
TRBD2	TRBV24-1	once	TRBJ2-5	TGTGCCACCAGTGACCCCGCGGGGGGGCGTGGGGAGACCCAGTACTTC	CATSDPAGGRGETQYF
.	TRBV6-4	many	TRBJ2-3	TGTGCCAGCAGTGCAAACGGGGCAAGAGATACGCAGTATTTT	CASSANGARDTQYF
TRBD1	TRBV6-5	few	TRBJ1-2	TGTGCCAGCAAAAGGACAGGGGGAGACTATGGCTACACCTTC	CASKRTGGDYGYTF
.	TRBV2	few	TRBJ1-4	TGTGCCGGAAACCGGGACCCAGCTGAAAAACTGTTTTTT	CAGNRDPAEKLFF
TRBD1	TRBV5-1	.	TRBJ1-1	TGCGCCAGCACCCCGACAGGGAGGCTGGAAACTGAAGCTTTCTTT	CASTPTGRLETEAFF
.	TRBV7-6	.	TRBJ2-2	TGTGCCAGCAGCTTAGTCGCCCTTAACACCGGGGAGCTGTTTTTT	CASSLVALNTGELFF
TRBD1	TRBV7-2	.	TRBJ1-5	TGTGCCAGCAGCGTGACAGGGGGGCGTAATCAGCCCCAGCATTTT	CASSVTGGRNQPQHF
.	TRBV5-1	few	TRBJ2-1	TGCGCCAGTAGTGCGGCCGTCCTCACAAACAATGAGCAGTTCTTC	CASSAAVLTNNEQFF
.	TRBV7-6	.	TRBJ1-4	TGTGCCAGCAGCTTGGGAAGACCGGGCCAAGAAAAACTGTTTTTT	CASSLGRPGQEKLFF